Given below is one T cell receptor (beta chain) in context. Its target antigen remains unknown. It has no much larger one-base neighbor in the sample; base qualities were not kept. The CDR3 starts with the cysteine, ends with the phenylalanine, and has 13 residues. Kept here is only the CDR3 DNA, which spans 39 bases and is read in frame from base 1. As encoded in the germline V gene, CDR1 is MNHEY while CDR2 is SVGAGI. Unmatched junction bases come to 6, with V trimmed by 8 bases and J by 5 bases. This sample's time point label indicates: cells obtained before transplantation from donor or recipient. CD3+CD4+ and CD3+CD8+ populations were FACS-sorted from unstimulated pre-transplant donor and recipient cells taken from spleen or lymph nodes. This entry is derived from a study of graft-versus-host responses after intestinal transplantation (dated by TCRdb to the early 2020s). Describing the broader study: The transplants that recipients got were multivisceral, liver-intestinal, or isolated intestinal. After intestinal transplantation, graft-versus-host and host-versus-graft alloreactive T cell clones in the graft, circulation and bone marrow were tracked using bulk TCR-beta CDR3 sequencing. To identify alloreactive clones, pre-transplant mixed lymphocyte reaction products were sequenced and then compared with unstimulated pre-transplant donor and recipient T cells. Of the roughly 23 intestinal transplant recipients enrolled in the cohort, one of whom was a retransplant, a few patients without pretransplant specimens were excluded. All recipients received anti-thymocyte globulin induction followed by maintenance tacrolimus and steroids for roughly 3 years. Instead of going to the commercial service, samples from a few later patients were sequenced in-house on an Illumina MiSeq and processed with MiXCR. Donor T cell macrochimerism was defined as a peak of at least 4% donor T cells among recipient peripheral blood mononuclear cells. Findings and caveats that apply to the study as a whole: The conclusions were limited by the relatively low number and heterogeneity of the intestinal transplant patients. High GvH to HvG T cell clonal ratios were observed in the allografts of patients with donor T cell macrochimerism. Peak levels of circulating GvH clones were associated with declines in HvG clones early after transplant. GvH clones were found in recipient bone marrow, and some of the GvH clones appeared earlier in ileal mucosa or blood, which is consistent with an intestinal mucosal origin.

Preparation of the library involved the immunoSEQ multiplex PCR assay. For most patients, genomic DNA was isolated with the Qiagen DNeasy Blood and Tissue Kit and sent frozen to Adaptive Biotechnologies for TCR sequencing. For most patients, genomic DNA was subjected to high-throughput TCR-beta CDR3 sequencing by Adaptive Biotechnologies. The source study handled its data this way. TCR sequencing data were retrieved from Adaptive's ImmunoSEQ software for 15 to 20 patients, whereas three other patients were processed with MiXCR and VDJtools. CD4 versus CD8 sorting errors were corrected by removing sequences found in both subsets at a frequency ratio below 5:1. CDR3 nucleotide sequences shared by donor and recipient were removed because the origin of these sequences could not be assigned. Alloreactive clones required at least 2-fold expansion over unstimulated cells and minimum CFSE-low frequency of 0.002% (template counts) or 0.001% (read counts). Mappable clones were those detected in sequenced pre-transplant spleen, lymph node, or MLR CFSE-low populations of the donor or recipient. The cumulative frequency of alloreactive clones was calculated as a percentage of all sequences, weighted by copy number. In TCRdb, the immuneACCESS table is reduced to in-frame sequences with V and J assigned. These tables do not hold every clone; where another copy was compared, an unresolved V gene accounts for under half, and the others remain unexplained. The V and J calls and clone size are taken from that table; D and trimming were inferred from the DNA. Within this sample are around 100,000 clones, with approximately 84% of them counted one time only. 0.9% of the sample goes to the ten largest clones.

This receptor was identified in a human donor who received an intestinal transplant. Sequencing used unstimulated CD4+ T cells sorted from spleen or lymph node cells, obtained before intestinal transplant. The chain links TRBV6-5 with TRBJ1-5, with 7 bases in between that match TRBD1. The DNA is as follows: TGTGCCAGCGTCTGGACAGGACATCAGCCCCAGCATTTT. Translated, this gives CASVWTGHQPQHF.